The clone carrying this T cell receptor (beta chain) appeared once. These data originate in a study of shared clonotypes between healthy human individuals. The wider study: Per donor, three plates held CD4 naive cells, three held CD4 memory, two held CD8 naive and one held CD8 memory.

With 3 bases clipped from V and 7 bases from J, the junction kept 7 bases outside the gene matches. Germline CDR1 is SGHRS and CDR2 is YFSETQ. The CDR3 runs to 14 residues. It was across several immunoSEQ plates that each subset's genomic DNA was evenly split. Assay: immunoSEQ multiplex PCR; the TCRdb copy retains only in-frame clones and omits some. Found here are approximately 1.9 million clones, just under 95% of them singletons; the top ten hold more than 1.5%. CD45RO-negative CD8 cells positively selected for CCR7 made up the naive population, which excluded terminally differentiated effector memory CD45RA+ cells. The study enrolled healthy HIV-negative adults without recent acute infections or vaccinations as donors.

Sequencing used naive CD8+ T cells from PBMCs. The V gene is TRBV5-1, the J gene TRBJ2-7, with 10 nucleotides matching TRBD1. The sequence was collected from a man aged 18-30 years in good health. Some clones in this sample may be carry-over from other donors' samples. The CDR3 sequence: CASSWGQGFGEQYF. The DNA for the CDR3 is TGCGCCAGCAGCTGGGGACAGGGGTTTGGTGAGCAGTACTTC.